The 11 T cell receptor beta chains below all came from one sample that was sequenced in a study of T cell clonality in common variable immunodeficiency. Study conclusions and caveats: Reportedly, TCR beta sequences from common variable immunodeficiency showed fewer deletions and N-nucleotide insertions.

These TCRs are of unknown antigen specificity. Repertoires were generated with immunoSEQ multiplex PCR, while TCRdb's copy carries only in-frame clones and drops some. This sample has over 30,000 clones, each found more than once. What was sequenced was peripheral blood mononuclear cells. The receptors were sampled from a human donor with common variable immunodeficiency.

This clone has at least ten counts. The read ends 3 residues before the CDR3 terminus; that terminus is restored from the germline J gene. The chain couples TRBV18 to TRBJ2-1; 13 bases are a match to TRBD2. CDR1 is KGHSH and CDR2 is LQKENI in the germline V gene. With 5 bases clipped from V and 6 bases from J, the junction kept 16 bases outside the gene matches. The CDR3 totals 19 residues. The CDR3 is CASSSRPRTSGSLANEQFF. The covered CDR3 bases are TGTGCCAGCTCATCCCGGCCGAGGACTAGCGGGAGTTTAGCCAATGAG.

This clone was counted a few times. The CDR3 end is not reached by the read, which stops 3 residues before it; the germline J gene fills it in. This chain joins TRBV7-8 and TRBJ2-7; a possible D gene is TRBD2 (6 bases). The CDR3 has 15 residues. Germline V lookup: CDR1 SGHVS, CDR2 FQNEAQ. Trimming stripped 1 base from V and 0 bases from J, with 10 bases between. This chain's CDR3 is CASSLEGGISYEQYF. The part of the CDR3 DNA that was read is TGTGCCAGCAGCTTAGAGGGCGGGATCTCCTACGAG.

This clone was recorded at least ten times. The read terminates 3 residues ahead of where the CDR3 ends, so the germline J gene completes it. The chain has TRBV20-1 and TRBJ2-5; 7 bases line up with TRBD2. The ends lost 5 bases at V and 4 bases at J; junction bases unmatched: 10. The CDR3 length is 14 residues. The germline CDR1 and CDR2 sequences are DFQATT and SNEGSKA (reference sequence). The CDR3 protein is CSAPRAGVGETQYF. CDR3 DNA (partial): TGCAGTGCTCCTCGTGCGGGAGTAGGAGAGACC.

This clone occurred many times. CDR3 sequence: CASSTGLAGAPDTGELFF. CDR3 DNA, as far as it was read: TGTGCCAGCAGCACGGGACTAGCGGGGGCCCCCGACACCGGGGAG. The J gene is TRBJ2-2, the V gene TRBV7-8; 14 positions match TRBD2. With the read ending 3 residues before the CDR3 end, the germline J gene is used to fill in that end. The trim removed 5 bases at V and 3 bases at J, leaving 8 bases unmatched. The germline CDR1 and CDR2 sequences are SGHVS and FQNEAQ. The CDR3 extends over 18 amino acids.

This clone was seen many times. The CDR3 extends 3 residues past the end of the read, so its final part is completed from the germline J gene. This chain joins TRBV7-2 and TRBJ2-1; weak D call: TRBD2 (5 bases). Looked up from germline, CDR1 is SGHTA and CDR2 is FQGNSA. This CDR3 is built from 15 residues. V was clipped by 5 bases and J by 2 bases, with 13 bases between them. The CDR3 loop is CASSITPTTYNEQFF. CDR3 DNA, as far as it was read: TGTGCCAGCAGCATAACTCCGACTACCTACAATGAG.

This clone showed up just a few times. From the germline J gene comes the end of the CDR3, since the read stops 3 residues before it. The chain recombines TRBV2 with TRBJ1-4; D gene uncertain. Germline V lookup: CDR1 SNHLY, CDR2 FYNNEI. Deletions cut 4 bases from V and 7 bases from J, with 13 bases between. This CDR3 has 14 residues. CDR3 DNA (partial): TGTGCCAGCAGTGGGGCGGGGATTCCTGAAAAA. It yields the protein CASSGAGIPEK. The entire CDR3 reads CASSGAGIPEKLFF.

In its sample, this clone was seen many times. Read data end 3 residues before the CDR3 end; the end is taken from the germline J gene. V usage is TRBV10-3 and J usage is TRBJ1-6; no clear D. The germline V gene has CDR1 ENHRY and CDR2 SYGVKD. The CDR3 runs 16 residues. V was clipped by 8 bases and J by 0 bases, with 14 bases between them. CDR3 DNA, as far as it was read: TGTGCCATCGGAAGGGCTCCTCTCTCCTATAATTCACCC. The encoded protein is CAIGRAPLSYNSP. The whole CDR3 sequence is CAIGRAPLSYNSPLHF.

Remarks on this clone: The CDR3 end lies 3 residues beyond the end of the read and is filled in from the germline J gene. The J gene is TRBJ2-3, the V gene TRBV2; D is possibly TRBD1 or TRBD2 (5 bases each). The ends were cut back, 4 bases at V and 1 base at J, with 15 bases in the middle. The CDR3 totals 16 residues. CDR1 and CDR2 (germline): SNHLY, FYNNEI. Here the CDR3 reads CASSVSGRGGTDTQYF. CDR3 bases read: TGTGCCAGCAGTGTTTCTGGCAGAGGGGGCACAGATACG.

There are many counts of this clone. With the read ending 3 residues before the CDR3 end, the germline J gene is used to fill in that end. The rearrangement joins TRBV7-3 to TRBJ2-3; TRBD2 aligns across 7 bases. The CDR3 sequence is 15 residues long. V lost 1 base, J lost 4 bases, and 5 bases stayed unmatched. Per germline, CDR1 SGHTA and CDR2 FQGTGA. The CDR3 here is CASSLKAGPSDTQYF. CDR3 bases read: TGTGCCAGCAGCTTAAAAGCGGGACCATCAGATACG.

The table lists this clone with a few counts. The CDR3 end is not reached by the read, which stops 3 residues before it; the germline J gene fills it in. V and J are TRBV5-1 and TRBJ2-5; TRBD2 aligns across 14 bases. V shed 4 bases and J 2 bases; nucleotides not matched to a gene: 7. The CDR3 extends over 17 amino acids. The germline gives CDR1 SGHRS, CDR2 YFSETQ. CDR3 DNA, as far as it was read: TGCGCCAGCAGCCCCGGGACTAGCGGGAGAAGACAAGAGACC. Its protein product is CASSPGTSGRRQET. The full-length CDR3 reads as CASSPGTSGRRQETQYF.

In regard to this clone: The sequence runs out 3 residues before the end of the CDR3; the remainder is reconstructed from the germline J gene. The chain joins TRBV5-6 to TRBJ2-5; D might be TRBD1 (6 bases). There are 14 residues in the CDR3. V lost 4 bases and J 4 bases, leaving 14 bases between the germline ends. In germline, CDR1 is SGHDT, CDR2 YYEEEE. Incomplete CDR3 DNA: TGTGCCAGCAGCGCCGAACAGGGTGTAGAGACC. Translated: CASSAEQGVET. The entire CDR3 protein is CASSAEQGVETQYF.